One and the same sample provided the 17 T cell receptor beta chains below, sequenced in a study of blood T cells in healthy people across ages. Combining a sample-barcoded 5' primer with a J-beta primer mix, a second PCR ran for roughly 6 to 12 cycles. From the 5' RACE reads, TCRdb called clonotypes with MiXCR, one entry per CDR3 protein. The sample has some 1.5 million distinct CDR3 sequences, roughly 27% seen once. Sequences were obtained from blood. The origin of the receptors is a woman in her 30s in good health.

The CDR3 sequence: CASRKQAGLAKNIQYF. Written as DNA, the CDR3 is TGTGCCAGCAGAAAACAAGCGGGACTAGCCAAAAACATTCAGTACTTC. The chain combines TRBV2 with TRBJ2-4; 7 bases match TRBD2. The length of the CDR3 is 16 residues. CDR1 SNHLY and CDR2 FYNNEI come from the germline V gene. The junction had 8 bases not matched to a gene; V was cut back by 6 bases and J by 0 bases. Full variable domain (remainder filled in from reference TRBV2 and TRBJ2-4): EPEVTQTPSHQVTQMGQEVILRCVPISNHLYFYWYRQILGQKVEFLVSFYNNEISEKSEIFDDQFSVERPDGSNFTLKIRSTKLEDSAMYFCASRKQAGLAKNIQYFGAGTRLSVL.

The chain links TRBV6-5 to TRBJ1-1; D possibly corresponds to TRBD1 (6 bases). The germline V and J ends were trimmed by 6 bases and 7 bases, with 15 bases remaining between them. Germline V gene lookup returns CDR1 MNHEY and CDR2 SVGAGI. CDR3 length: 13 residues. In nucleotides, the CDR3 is TGTGCCAGCAGCTACAGGGATTCGAGTGAAGCTTTCTTT. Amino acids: CASSYRDSSEAFF.

This CDR3 is CASSQDMSQETQYF. The CDR3 nucleotides are TGCGCCAGCAGCCAAGACATGTCCCAAGAGACCCAGTACTTC. The chain links TRBV4-1 to TRBJ2-5; the D is unclear. V was clipped by 0 bases and J by 1 base, with 6 bases between them. There are 14 residues in the CDR3. Germline V gives CDR1 MGHRA, CDR2 YSYEKL.

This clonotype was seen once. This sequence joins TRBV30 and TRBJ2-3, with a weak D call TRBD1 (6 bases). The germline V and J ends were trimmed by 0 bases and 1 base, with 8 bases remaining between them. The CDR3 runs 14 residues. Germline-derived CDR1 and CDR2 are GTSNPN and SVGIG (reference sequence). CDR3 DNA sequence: TGTGCCTGGAGTGTACCAGGGGGCACAGATACGCAGTATTTT. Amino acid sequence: CAWSVPGGTDTQYF.

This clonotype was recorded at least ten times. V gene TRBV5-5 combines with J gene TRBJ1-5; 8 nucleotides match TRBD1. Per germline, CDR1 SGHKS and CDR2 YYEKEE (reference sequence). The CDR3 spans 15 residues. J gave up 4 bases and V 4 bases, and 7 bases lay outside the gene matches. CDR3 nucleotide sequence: TGTGCCAGCAGCCTAGACAGGGGAGGGAATCAGCCCCAGCATTTT. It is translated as CASSLDRGGNQPQHF. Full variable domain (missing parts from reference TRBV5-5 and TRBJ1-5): DAGVTQSPTHLIKTRGQQVTLRCSPISGHKSVSWYQQVLGQGPQFIFQYYEKEERGRGNFPDRFSARQFPNYSSELNVNALLLGDSALYLCASSLDRGGNQPQHFGDGTRLSIL.

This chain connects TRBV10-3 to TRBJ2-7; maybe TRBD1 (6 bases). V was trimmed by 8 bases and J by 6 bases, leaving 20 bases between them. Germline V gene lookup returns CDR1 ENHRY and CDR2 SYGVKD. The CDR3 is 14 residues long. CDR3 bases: TGTGCCATCGGGGACATTGGGTTCACGCCCGAGCAGTACTTC. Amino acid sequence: CAIGDIGFTPEQYF.

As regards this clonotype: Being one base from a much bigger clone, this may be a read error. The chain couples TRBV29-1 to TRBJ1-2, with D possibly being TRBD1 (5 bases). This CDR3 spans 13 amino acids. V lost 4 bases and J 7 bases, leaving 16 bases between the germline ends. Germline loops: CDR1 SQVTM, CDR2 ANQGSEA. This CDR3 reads CSVAEGTDCGYTF. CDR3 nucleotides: TGCAGCGTTGCGGAGGGGACGGACTGTGGCTACACCTTC.

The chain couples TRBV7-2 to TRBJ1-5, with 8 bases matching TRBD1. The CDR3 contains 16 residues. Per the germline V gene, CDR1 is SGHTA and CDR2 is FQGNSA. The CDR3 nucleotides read TGTGCTACCAGGGCAGGGGGCGCCTCGGGATACCAGCCCCAGCATTTT. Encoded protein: CATRAGGASGYQPQHF.

Here the CDR3 reads CSARGGTPYNEQFF. The CDR3 region has the DNA TGCAGTGCTAGAGGGGGTACGCCTTACAATGAGCAGTTCTTC. V usage is TRBV20-1 and J usage is TRBJ2-1; no clear D gene. This CDR3 comprises 14 residues. The germline CDR1 and CDR2 sequences are DFQATT and SNEGSKA (reference sequence). The ends were cut back, 1 base at V and 4 bases at J, with 11 bases in the middle.

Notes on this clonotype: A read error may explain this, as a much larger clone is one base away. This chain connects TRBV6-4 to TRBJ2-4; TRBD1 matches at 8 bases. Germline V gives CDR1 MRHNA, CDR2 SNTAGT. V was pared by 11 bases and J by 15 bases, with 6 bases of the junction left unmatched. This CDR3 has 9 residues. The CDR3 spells CAGGTGRYF. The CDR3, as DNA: TGTGCCGGTGGGACAGGTCGGTACTTC.

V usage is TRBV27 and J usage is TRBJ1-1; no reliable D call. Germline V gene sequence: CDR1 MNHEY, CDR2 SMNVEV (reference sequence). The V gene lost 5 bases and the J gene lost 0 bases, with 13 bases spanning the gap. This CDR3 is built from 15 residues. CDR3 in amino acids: CASSPTLVLNTEAFF. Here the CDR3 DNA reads TGTGCCAGCAGTCCGACCCTTGTCTTGAACACTGAAGCTTTCTTT.

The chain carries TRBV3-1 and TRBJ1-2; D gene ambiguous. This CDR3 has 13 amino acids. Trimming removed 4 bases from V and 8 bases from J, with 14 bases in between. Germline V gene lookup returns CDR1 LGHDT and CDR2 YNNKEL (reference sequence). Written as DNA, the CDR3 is TGTGCCAGCAGCCCGGTAGTACAAAGAGGCTACACCTTC. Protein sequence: CASSPVVQRGYTF.

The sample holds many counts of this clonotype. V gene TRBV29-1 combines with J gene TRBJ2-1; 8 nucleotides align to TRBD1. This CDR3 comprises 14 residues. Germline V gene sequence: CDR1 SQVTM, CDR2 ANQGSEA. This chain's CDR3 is CSWTGSHTQGEQFF. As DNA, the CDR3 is TGCAGTTGGACAGGGTCACATACACAGGGAGAGCAGTTCTTC.

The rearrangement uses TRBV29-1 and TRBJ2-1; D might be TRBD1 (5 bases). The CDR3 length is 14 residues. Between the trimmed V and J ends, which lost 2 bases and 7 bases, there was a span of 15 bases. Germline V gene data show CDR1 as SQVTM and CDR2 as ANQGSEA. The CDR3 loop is CSVECKGSDNEQFF. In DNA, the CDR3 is TGCAGCGTTGAATGCAAGGGGTCCGATAATGAGCAGTTCTTC.

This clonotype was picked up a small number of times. The CDR3 nucleotides are TGTGCCACCAGTGAACCTCCCGGGACAGGATATGGCTACACCTTC. Translating it yields CATSEPPGTGYGYTF. V gene TRBV24-1 combines with J gene TRBJ1-2; 8 nucleotides line up with TRBD1. This CDR3 has 15 amino acids. CDR1 and CDR2 (germline): KGHDR, SFDVKD. V lost 4 bases to trimming and J lost 5 bases; unmatched junction nucleotides: 8.

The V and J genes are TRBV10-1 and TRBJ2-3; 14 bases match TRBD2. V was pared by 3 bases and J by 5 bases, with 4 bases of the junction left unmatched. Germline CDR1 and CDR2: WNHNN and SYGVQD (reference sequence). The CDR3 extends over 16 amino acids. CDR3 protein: CASSEGTSGSLDTQYF. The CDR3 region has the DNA TGCGCCAGCAGTGAAGGGACTAGCGGGAGTTTAGATACGCAGTATTTT.

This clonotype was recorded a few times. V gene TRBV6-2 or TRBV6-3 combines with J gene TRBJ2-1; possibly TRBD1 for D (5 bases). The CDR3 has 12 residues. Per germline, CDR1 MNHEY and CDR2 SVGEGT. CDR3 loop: CATARSYNEQFF. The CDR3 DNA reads TGTGCGACAGCACGCTCCTACAATGAGCAGTTCTTC.